Following are 21 T cell receptor beta chains from one sample sequenced in a study of radiotherapy plus CTLA-4 blockade in lung cancer. Some clones are missing from TCRdb's copy, which holds only in-frame ones; the method was immunoSEQ multiplex PCR. The sample shows roughly 100,000 clones, around 80% of them seen only once. The specimen comprised peripheral blood, sampled from a patient treated with radiotherapy plus ipilimumab. The receptor set was obtained from a human donor with non-small cell lung cancer that progressed on radiotherapy plus ipilimumab.

This clone has a single count. This chain uses TRBV10-1 with TRBJ2-3; D remains ambiguous. The CDR3 is 14 residues long. Per germline, CDR1 WNHNN and CDR2 SYGVQD (reference sequence). The V and J ends lost 5 bases and 5 bases respectively, with 14 bases between them. The CDR3 reads CASSPALNEDTQYF. CDR3 nucleotide sequence: TGCGCCAGCAGTCCTGCTTTGAACGAAGATACGCAGTATTTT.

On this clone: The sample contains more than one DNA sequence encoding this CDR3. This chain links TRBV7-3 with TRBJ1-1; D is undetermined. This CDR3 has 13 residues. Germline CDR1 SGHTA, CDR2 FQGTGA. The V and J ends lost 3 bases and 1 base respectively, with 6 bases between them. The CDR3 spells CASSFGGNTEAFF. The CDR3 DNA reads TGTGCCAGCAGCTTTGGTGGGAACACTGAAGCTTTCTTT.

The chain combines TRBV28 with TRBJ2-7, with D possibly matching TRBD2 (6 bases). Germline values: CDR1 MDHEN, CDR2 SYDVKM. The CDR3 extends over 14 amino acids. V lost 2 bases and J 7 bases, leaving 15 bases between the germline ends. DNA for the CDR3: TGTGCCAGCAGTTTACCGGGACTTTCGCGGGAGCAGTACTTC. Amino acid sequence: CASSLPGLSREQYF.

The J gene is TRBJ1-5, the V gene TRBV9, with D possibly matching TRBD1 (5 bases). This CDR3 spans 13 amino acids. Trimming stripped 3 bases from V and 7 bases from J, with 11 bases between. From germline, CDR1 is SGDLS and CDR2 YYNGEE. This chain's CDR3 is CASSASGAQPQHF. The CDR3 DNA is TGTGCCAGCAGCGCGAGTGGGGCGCAGCCCCAGCATTTT.

V usage is TRBV28 and J usage is TRBJ1-1; TRBD1 matches at 10 bases. Losses at the gene ends were 6 bases for V and 5 bases for J; bases not matched to a gene: 6. The CDR3 is made up of 14 amino acids. CDR1 is MDHEN and CDR2 is SYDVKM in the germline V gene. CDR3 DNA sequence: TGTGCCAGCAGGCCGGACAGGGGGTGGACTGAAGCTTTCTTT. This gives the protein CASRPDRGWTEAFF.

The table lists this clone with a few counts. The genes are TRBV15 and TRBJ2-5, with a weak D call TRBD2 (5 bases). The germline V gene has CDR1 LNHNV and CDR2 YYDKDF (reference sequence). V was pared by 0 bases and J by 5 bases, with 13 bases between. The length of the CDR3 is 15 residues. CDR3 nucleotide sequence: TGTGCCACCAGCAGAGATTTGAGGGTAGGGGAGACCCAGTACTTC. It specifies CATSRDLRVGETQYF.

The chain uses TRBV6-6 and TRBJ2-2, with TRBD1 matching 7 bases. Germline V gene data show CDR1 as MNHNY and CDR2 as SVGAGI (reference sequence). With 4 bases clipped from V and 3 bases from J, the junction kept 5 bases outside the gene matches. The CDR3 consists of 15 residues. The CDR3 here is CASSSDRDDTGELFF. The CDR3 nucleotides read TGTGCCAGCAGTTCTGACAGGGACGACACCGGGGAGCTGTTTTTT.

V usage is TRBV9 and J usage is TRBJ1-1; D remains ambiguous. V was pared by 3 bases and J by 5 bases, with 11 bases between. Germline V gene lookup returns CDR1 SGDLS and CDR2 YYNGEE. This CDR3 spans 13 amino acids. CDR3 sequence: CASSAHGRTEAFF. The CDR3 nucleotides read TGTGCCAGCAGCGCCCACGGAAGAACTGAAGCTTTCTTT.

The chain uses TRBV6-1 and TRBJ2-5; 8 bases are shared with TRBD2. This CDR3 comprises 16 residues. The trim removed 1 base at V and 4 bases at J, leaving 8 bases unmatched. Germline loops: CDR1 MNHNS, CDR2 SASEGT. The CDR3 here is CASSEVGSGSGETQYF. In DNA form, the CDR3 reads TGTGCCAGCAGTGAAGTCGGGAGCGGGAGTGGAGAGACCCAGTACTTC.

The rearrangement links TRBV5-1 to TRBJ2-2; 10 nucleotides agree with TRBD2. J was trimmed by 5 bases and V by 0 bases; bases with no gene match: 4. This CDR3 region has 16 residues. CDR1 is SGHRS and CDR2 is YFSETQ in the germline V gene. The CDR3 protein is CASSLAGLATTGELFF. DNA for the CDR3: TGCGCCAGCAGCTTGGCGGGACTAGCGACAACCGGGGAGCTGTTTTTT.

This chain connects TRBV29-1 to TRBJ2-1, with TRBD1 identical over 9 bases. Per germline, CDR1 SQVTM and CDR2 ANQGSEA. CDR3 length: 13 residues. The CDR3 DNA reads TGCAACATCGTCCGGGACAGGGACAATGAGCAGTTCTTC. Residues: CNIVRDRDNEQFF.

Points on this clone: The junction departs from germline at one end; a sequencing error may be responsible. The chain uses TRBV7-7 and TRBJ2-7, with D possibly being TRBD2 (6 bases). In germline, CDR1 is SSHAT, CDR2 FNYEAQ (reference sequence). The CDR3 extends over 14 amino acids. The CDR3 DNA reads TGTGCTAGCAGCCGTAAGAGGGAGGACTACGAGCAGTACTTC. Its protein product is CASSRKREDYEQYF. Combining the CDR3 with reference TRBV7-7 and TRBJ2-7 gives the whole variable domain GAGVSQSPRYKVTKRGQDVTLRCDPISSHATLYWYQQALGQGPEFLTYFNYEAQPDKSGLPSDRFSAERPEGSISTLTIQRTEQRDSAMYRCASSRKREDYEQYFGPGTRLTVT.

The chain joins TRBV10-3 to TRBJ2-3, with TRBD2 identical over 8 bases. V shed 4 bases and J 2 bases; nucleotides not matched to a gene: 5. In germline, CDR1 is ENHRY, CDR2 SYGVKD. There are 15 residues in the CDR3. The CDR3 region has the DNA TGTGCCATCAGTGGTAGCGGGACCCTCACAGATACGCAGTATTTT. Translated: CAISGSGTLTDTQYF.

As regards this clone: One end of the junction fails to match germline, which may point to a read error. The chain links TRBV7-7 to TRBJ2-3; maybe TRBD2 (7 bases). The CDR3 is made up of 15 amino acids. CDR1 and CDR2 (germline): SSHAT, FNYEAQ (reference sequence). The DNA of the CDR3 is TGTGCTAGCAGCTTAGGGGGAGGGACCACAGATACGCAGTATTTT. It is translated as CASSLGGGTTDTQYF.

The chain uses TRBV6-4 and TRBJ1-1; D is undetermined. CDR3 length: 13 residues. Trimming pared 3 bases from V and 4 bases from J, leaving 9 bases between. CDR1 is MRHNA and CDR2 is SNTAGT in the germline V gene. The CDR3: CASSDYTGTEAFF. In nucleotides, the CDR3 is TGTGCCAGCAGTGATTACACCGGCACTGAAGCTTTCTTT.

V and J are TRBV5-4 and TRBJ1-1; 10 bases line up with TRBD1. CDR3 size: 15 residues. With V trimmed by 5 bases and J by 6 bases, 10 bases remained unmatched. Germline V lookup: CDR1 SGHNT, CDR2 YYREEE (reference sequence). The CDR3 region is CASRGPGQGFAEAFF. As DNA, the CDR3 is TGTGCCAGCAGGGGCCCGGGACAGGGGTTCGCTGAAGCTTTCTTT.

This clone was picked up a small number of times. This sequence joins TRBV28 and TRBJ2-2; D is possibly TRBD2 (6 bases). Trimming left V 4 bases short and J 0 bases short, with 21 bases between. Germline loops: CDR1 MDHEN, CDR2 SYDVKM. The CDR3 runs to 19 residues. The CDR3 nucleotides read TGTGCCAGCAGTTCTATCCTCTCGCGGGGTCTGCCGAACACCGGGGAGCTGTTTTTT. It yields the protein CASSSILSRGLPNTGELFF.

The chain employs TRBV5-1 and TRBJ2-7, with 12 bases lining up with TRBD2. CDR1 is SGHRS, CDR2 YFSETQ, per germline. Germline trimming cut 4 bases from V and 7 bases from J; bases unmatched to any gene: 12. The CDR3 has 16 amino acids. The CDR3 spells CASSPAGLAGSGEQYV. In DNA, the CDR3 is TGCGCCAGCAGCCCCGCGGGACTAGCGGGCTCGGGAGAGCAGTACGTC.

The chain recombines TRBV19 with TRBJ1-1; D unclear. From germline, CDR1 is LNHDA and CDR2 SQIVND (reference sequence). V lost 2 bases, J lost 6 bases, and 10 bases lay in between. CDR3 length equals 13 residues. The CDR3 region has the DNA TGTGCCAGTAGTATATGGTCTAGCGCTGAAGCTTTCTTT. Translating gives CASSIWSSAEAFF.

The chain uses TRBV4-1 and TRBJ2-2, with TRBD2 matching over 10 bases. CDR3 length: 21 amino acids. Germline trimming cut 0 bases from V and 5 bases from J; bases unmatched to any gene: 18. Germline V gene sequence: CDR1 MGHRA, CDR2 YSYEKL. CDR3 in DNA: TGCGCCAGCAGCCAAGAAGGCCTCCGACGGATGACTAGCGGGCAGACCGGGGAGCTGTTTTTT. It codes for CASSQEGLRRMTSGQTGELFF.

The chain carries TRBV6-5 and TRBJ2-5, with 7 positions matching TRBD1. Germline V gives CDR1 MNHEY, CDR2 SVGAGI. With V trimmed by 7 bases and J by 5 bases, 10 bases remained unmatched. The CDR3 runs to 14 residues. The CDR3, as DNA: TGTGCCAGCACGCTTGGGACAGCCCACGAGACCCAGTACTTC. Its protein product is CASTLGTAHETQYF.